A selection of T cell receptor beta chains follows, all from one sample in a study of shared clonotypes between healthy human individuals. Using immunoSEQ multiplex PCR, the repertoire was profiled, and TCRdb retains in-frame clones only, with some absent. The repertoire holds 650,000 to 700,000 clones, with 90% as singletons. The sequenced sample was memory CD8+ T cells from PBMCs. These receptors came from a man in his late teens or twenties in good health. Some clones in this sample may be carry-over from other donors' samples. The conserved cysteine and the conserved F or W are not part of the CDR3 here.

TRBV7-9	TRBJ2-7	ASSPQAYYEQY
TRBV4-1	TRBJ2-2	ASSQGLGSGRNTGELF
TRBV19	TRBJ1-2	ASCLGTEVGYT
TRBV5-1	TRBJ2-3	ASSPQRVSDTQY
TRBV2	TRBJ2-3	ASSEIPGTSGRIYSTDTQY
TRBV11-3	TRBJ1-4	ASSVPSRGNEKLF
TRBV4-3	TRBJ1-2	ASSQEGEIYYGYT
TRBV7-9	TRBJ1-1	ASSSRRLNTEAF
TRBV10-1	TRBJ2-1	ASSPSGRSLSSYNEQF
TRBV5-1	TRBJ2-2	ASSFGILPNTGELF
TRBV4-3	TRBJ2-1	ASSQSGSFYNEQF
TRBV19	TRBJ1-5	ASSTVGGAGQPQH
TRBV5-6	TRBJ1-1	ASSSLRVGGTEAF
TRBV5-1	TRBJ1-2	ASSLGGAHYGYT
TRBV5-4	TRBJ2-1	ASSYSGSAYEQF
TRBV6-1	TRBJ2-2	ASSVWTEGTGELF
TRBV9	TRBJ2-1	ASSVEGTRGPYNEQF
TRBV19	TRBJ1-2	ATTTWEGVYT
TRBV4-2	TRBJ2-7	ASSQAREQY
TRBV10-3	TRBJ1-2	AIGQGNGYT
TRBV19	TRBJ1-2	ASSIGTAYGYT
TRBV27	TRBJ2-7	ASSYSSNWDMAYEQY
TRBV7-2	TRBJ2-5	ASSLQLGLQGRETQY
TRBV29-1	-	SVHKDYEQY
TRBV28	TRBJ1-1	ASSFIRDRSTEAF
TRBV10-2	TRBJ1-3	ASRETGSSGNTIY
TRBV28	TRBJ1-5	ASSLLTDQPQH
TRBV18	TRBJ2-1	ASSPISSLSDFFYNEQF
TRBV7-9	TRBJ2-1	ASSLAGDYQYHYYNEQF
TRBV28	TRBJ2-1	ASTLGVFGDEQF
TRBV30	TRBJ1-1	AWSGDSSTEAF
TRBV7-3	TRBJ2-3	ASSRGLRPTDTQY
TRBV15	TRBJ1-3	ATSRVRQRGGTIY
TRBV5-1	TRBJ2-3	ASSFLSGTSTDTQY
TRBV13	TRBJ2-3	ASSLATSGDDTQY
TRBV28	TRBJ2-5	ASSWDRPRQETQY
TRBV27	TRBJ2-1	ASSYEHLRDRGYNEQF
TRBV2	TRBJ2-3	ASSLRVAVGTDTQY
TRBV4-1	TRBJ2-1	ASSQDPNEQF
TRBV4-1	TRBJ2-2	ASSQLPGHSGGELF
TRBV9	TRBJ2-7	ASSPWDRGRDEQY
TRBV6-1	TRBJ2-7	ASSARGAVYEQY
TRBV30	TRBJ1-3	AGSPVGNTIY
TRBV28	TRBJ2-3	ASSATGTGDHTQY
TRBV19	TRBJ1-1	ASSDRTGVFEAF